Listed here is a single TCR beta chain. These data belong to a study of blood T cell repertoires in COVID-19. Study details: Sample material is recorded as cDNA or gDNA derived from T cells, B-cell-depleted T cells, or PBMCs.

The participants were between roughly 18 and 89 years old and came from about two dozen US areas. The CDR3 has 16 amino acids. Unmatched junction bases numbered 8, after V lost 2 bases and J lost 0 bases. Per germline, CDR1 GTSNPN and CDR2 SVGIG (reference sequence). Produced via immunoSEQ multiplex PCR; TCRdb's table is partial and in-frame only. The data contain about 120,000 clones, 84% of them singletons. The TCR comes from a woman aged 25 to 39 who had recovered from COVID-19. The specimen sequenced was PBMCs or T cells enriched from blood (not recorded which). The J gene is TRBJ1-1, the V gene TRBV30; TRBD1 agrees at 8 bases. In nucleotides, the CDR3 is TGTGCCTGGAGTACCCCCAGGGGGCCTGTGAACACTGAAGCTTTCTTT. This translates into CAWSTPRGPVNTEAFF.